The 22 T cell receptor beta chains presented below share a single source sample, sequenced in a study of T-cell memory formation after mild COVID-19. TCRdb re-analysed the 5' RACE reads in MiXCR, keeping a single row per CDR3 protein. The sample lists nearly 250,000 distinct CDR3 sequences, just over 15% occurring once. Sequencing was done on a sample of PBMCs or a T cell subset sorted from them (not recorded which). The source of these receptors is an adult woman who had mild COVID-19 (a few samples of this study predate the infection). Cell type and time point are not known.

V usage is TRBV4-1 and J usage is TRBJ2-7; 12 positions match TRBD2. Germline lookup yields CDR1 MGHRA and CDR2 YSYEKL. The trim removed 2 bases at V and 2 bases at J, leaving 4 bases unmatched. The CDR3 loop spans 16 amino acids. CDR3 in amino acids: CASSQPSGRAPYEQYF. CDR3 DNA sequence: TGCGCCAGCAGCCAACCTAGCGGGAGGGCCCCCTACGAGCAGTACTTC.

The chain joins TRBV6-5 to TRBJ2-3; 7 nucleotides align to TRBD2. The CDR3 contains 16 residues. The germline V gene encodes CDR1 MNHEY and CDR2 SVGAGI. Trimming took 5 bases from V and 4 from J; bases not matched to a gene: 12. This CDR3 reads CASSPLGLADSDTQYF. The CDR3 DNA reads as TGTGCCAGCAGTCCCCTCGGCCTAGCGGACTCAGATACGCAGTATTTT.

The table lists this clonotype with a few counts. V and J are TRBV2 and TRBJ1-4, with D possibly being TRBD1 (5 bases). CDR1 is SNHLY and CDR2 is FYNNEI in the germline V gene. This CDR3 is 13 amino acids long. V was shortened by 3 bases and J by 7 bases, with 9 bases between the two germline ends. DNA of the CDR3: TGTGCCAGCAGTGAGGGGGGTATTGAAAAACTGTTTTTT. Translating gives CASSEGGIEKLFF.

This sequence joins TRBV12-3 or TRBV12-4 and TRBJ2-7; 7 nucleotides agree with TRBD1. The CDR3 is 13 amino acids. V was clipped by 6 bases and J by 5 bases; unmatched bases: 7. For the CDR3, the DNA is TGTGCCAGCAGGCCCAACAGGGGAGACGAGCAGTACTTC. It encodes CASRPNRGDEQYF.

The chain couples TRBV5-5 to TRBJ2-2; D is unresolved. Per germline, CDR1 SGHKS and CDR2 YYEKEE (reference sequence). The CDR3 sequence is 15 residues long. Trimming shortened V by 0 bases and J by 1 base, and 7 bases separated the two germline ends. CDR3 region: CASSLGSLNTGELFF. The CDR3 DNA is TGTGCCAGCAGCTTGGGATCCCTGAACACCGGGGAGCTGTTTTTT.

The genes are TRBV7-9 and TRBJ2-5; D gene ambiguous. The V gene lost 5 bases and the J gene lost 5 bases, with 12 bases spanning the gap. This CDR3 has 13 residues. CDR1 and CDR2 from the germline V gene are SEHNR and FQNEAQ (reference sequence). The CDR3 nucleotides are TGTGCCAGCAGCCCCTACGTGGAGGAGACCCAGTACTTC. This encodes CASSPYVEETQYF. Looking up the rest from reference TRBV7-9 and TRBJ2-5 gives the full variable domain: DTGVSQNPRHKITKRGQNVTFRCDPISEHNRLYWYRQTLGQGPEFLTYFQNEAQLEKSRLLSDRFSAERPKGSFSTLEIQRTEQGDSAMYLCASSPYVEETQYFGPGTRLLVL.

This clonotype turned up a few times. The CDR3 loop is CASSSTGTGGQEQYF. The CDR3 DNA is TGTGCCAGCAGCTCAACCGGGACAGGGGGGCAGGAGCAGTACTTC. This chain connects TRBV7-3 to TRBJ2-7, with 11 bases aligning to TRBD1. The CDR3 runs 15 residues. V lost 4 bases and J lost 7; bases outside the gene matches: 9. CDR1 is SGHTA and CDR2 is FQGTGA in the germline V gene.

The CDR3 DNA is TGCAGTGCTTTTGTTCTCCAGGGGGGTGAAAAACTGTTTTTT. Residues: CSAFVLQGGEKLFF. The V and J genes are TRBV20-1 and TRBJ1-4; TRBD1 matches 7 bases. The trim removed 5 bases at V and 7 bases at J, leaving 10 bases unmatched. This CDR3 contains 14 residues. Germline lookup yields CDR1 DFQATT and CDR2 SNEGSKA (reference sequence).

This clonotype was observed a handful of times. V and J are TRBV7-9 and TRBJ1-5; D gene unclear. Trimming left V 5 bases short and J 4 bases short, with 9 bases between. There are 13 residues in the CDR3. Germline V gene sequence: CDR1 SEHNR, CDR2 FQNEAQ (reference sequence). The DNA for the CDR3 is TGTGCCAGCAGCGGGGAGGTGAATCAGCCCCAGCATTTT. This encodes CASSGEVNQPQHF.

The chain combines TRBV7-2 with TRBJ2-3; the match to TRBD2 covers 11 bases. Germline CDR1 reads SGHTA; CDR2 reads FQGNSA. V lost 5 bases, J lost 5 bases, and 9 bases stayed unmatched. The CDR3 is 16 amino acids. The CDR3 loop reads CASSALAGGPLDTQYF. CDR3 DNA: TGTGCCAGCAGCGCCTTAGCGGGAGGGCCGCTAGATACGCAGTATTTT.

This clonotype was counted at least ten times. The J gene is TRBJ1-4, the V gene TRBV5-1; D might be TRBD1 (5 bases). The CDR3 is 15 residues long. The V end was cut by 0 bases, the J end by 2 bases, with 8 bases between. Germline V lookup: CDR1 SGHRS, CDR2 YFSETQ. CDR3 DNA sequence: TGCGCCAGCAGCTTGGTGGGACCGACTAATGAAAAACTGTTTTTT. The encoded protein is CASSLVGPTNEKLFF.

This chain joins TRBV12-3 or TRBV12-4 and TRBJ1-6; D possibly corresponds to TRBD1 (6 bases). The CDR3 contains 17 residues. Trimming cost V 3 bases and J 5 bases, with 17 bases left between them. The CDR3 DNA follows: TGTGCCAGCAGTTTGGGGGGGCAGGGACTAAATAATTCACCCCTCCACTTT. It yields the protein CASSLGGQGLNNSPLHF.

Many counts were recorded for this clonotype. The chain uses TRBV5-6 and TRBJ2-7; D unclear. Trimming pared 3 bases from V and 5 bases from J, leaving 18 bases between. Germline CDR1 SGHDT, CDR2 YYEEEE. The CDR3 extends over 15 amino acids. The CDR3 loop reads CASSSGRLLTNEQYF. CDR3 coding DNA: TGTGCCAGCAGCTCGGGCCGGTTACTAACCAACGAGCAGTACTTC.

In its sample, this clonotype was seen a few times. The chain has TRBV5-4 and TRBJ2-7; possibly TRBD2 for D (6 bases). Germline values: CDR1 SGHNT, CDR2 YYREEE (reference sequence). The CDR3 loop spans 16 amino acids. V lost 3 bases and J 4 bases, leaving 20 bases between the germline ends. The CDR3 DNA sequence: TGTGCCAGCAGCTGGGACGGGGGAAGGAGCCAGTACGAGCAGTACTTC. Translating it yields CASSWDGGRSQYEQYF.

This clonotype was counted many times. The chain employs TRBV20-1 and TRBJ1-1, with a weak D call TRBD1 (6 bases). The ends were cut back, 6 bases at V and 9 bases at J, with 20 bases in the middle. Per germline, CDR1 DFQATT and CDR2 SNEGSKA (reference sequence). The CDR3 sequence is 13 residues long. The CDR3 nucleotides read TGCAGTGCCCCCACCCAGGACAGACTCAAAGCTTTCTTT. As protein: CSAPTQDRLKAFF.

The genes are TRBV7-2 and TRBJ2-3, with unresolved D. Germline V gene data show CDR1 as SGHTA and CDR2 as FQGNSA. V was trimmed by 7 bases and J by 6 bases, leaving 11 bases between them. CDR3 size: 12 residues. CDR3 loop: CASKLLGDTQYF. The CDR3 region has the DNA TGTGCCAGCAAGTTACTGGGCGATACGCAGTATTTT.

The chain couples TRBV7-2 to TRBJ2-3; D uncertain. Germline CDR1 is SGHTA and CDR2 is FQGNSA. This CDR3 spans 12 amino acids. Trimming pared 5 bases from V and 2 bases from J, leaving 5 bases between. CDR3: CASSEYTDTQYF. The DNA of the CDR3 is TGTGCCAGCAGCGAATACACAGATACGCAGTATTTT.

The rearrangement uses TRBV6-6 and TRBJ2-7; D is unresolved. The germline V gene has CDR1 MNHNY and CDR2 SVGAGI (reference sequence). The CDR3 sequence is 12 residues long. V lost 7 bases and J 2 bases, leaving 9 bases between the germline ends. For the CDR3, the DNA is TGTGCCAGCAAAACTGGGACCTACGAGCAGTACTTC. This translates into CASKTGTYEQYF.

The sample holds a few counts of this clonotype. The chain uses TRBV7-2 and TRBJ2-7; 10 nucleotides line up with TRBD1. Trimming at V came to 4 bases and at J to 6 bases, leaving 6 bases not matched to a gene. The CDR3 contains 14 residues. Germline-derived CDR1 and CDR2 are SGHTA and FQGNSA. This CDR3 reads CASSWGQGNREQYF. As DNA, the CDR3 is TGTGCCAGCAGCTGGGGACAGGGGAATCGCGAGCAGTACTTC.

This chain connects TRBV5-5 to TRBJ2-1; D may be TRBD1 (5 bases). Germline assignment: CDR1 SGHKS and CDR2 YYEKEE (reference sequence). Trimming pared 0 bases from V and 5 bases from J, leaving 12 bases between. CDR3 length: 15 amino acids. The chain's CDR3 is CASSLVGLNNNEQFF. The CDR3 coding sequence is TGTGCCAGCAGCTTGGTGGGGCTAAATAACAATGAGCAGTTCTTC.

There are many counts of this clonotype. The rearrangement joins TRBV20-1 to TRBJ1-1; tentatively, D is TRBD1 (5 bases). V was pared by 6 bases and J by 5 bases, with 19 bases between. Germline V gene sequence: CDR1 DFQATT, CDR2 SNEGSKA (reference sequence). This CDR3 contains 14 residues. This CDR3 reads CSADVGKGRTEAFF. The CDR3 nucleotides read TGCAGTGCAGACGTGGGGAAGGGACGGACTGAAGCTTTCTTT.

The J gene is TRBJ2-7, the V gene TRBV3-1, with 11 positions matching TRBD1. The CDR3 contains 17 residues. The V segment lost 1 base and the J segment 2 bases; nucleotides outside the gene matches: 7. Germline CDR1 LGHDT, CDR2 YNNKEL (reference sequence). This CDR3 reads CASSQGLMGQGAYEQYF. The CDR3 coding sequence is TGTGCCAGCAGCCAAGGCTTAATGGGACAGGGGGCCTACGAGCAGTACTTC.